The next 32 T cell receptor beta chains were all read from a single sample in a study of T cells in Graves' hyperthyroidism and ophthalmopathy. The source material, RNA transcripts, was used to amplify TCR beta CDR3 regions. The TCR CDR3 was amplified in a first-round RT-PCR using the HTBI primer set. MiXCR, applied by TCRdb to the multiplex PCR reads, yields one record per CDR3 protein. The sample lists under 750,000 distinct CDR3 sequences, around 20% seen once, with around 15% in the top ten. Sequencing was done on a sample of blood. These receptors originate from a woman aged 45-65 years with Graves' hyperthyroidism that later progressed to Graves' ophthalmopathy.

This clonotype came up a few times. The gene calls are TRBV2 and TRBJ1-5; D might be TRBD1 (6 bases). Germline-derived CDR1 and CDR2 are SNHLY and FYNNEI. Trimming pared 6 bases from V and 6 bases from J, leaving 15 bases between. There are 14 residues in the CDR3. For the CDR3, the DNA is TGTGCCAGCAGACGCACAGGGATTCTTCAGCCCCAGCATTTT. It translates to CASRRTGILQPQHF.

The chain couples TRBV20-1 to TRBJ1-2, with TRBD1 as a possible D gene (5 bases). V lost 0 bases to trimming and J lost 7 bases, with 12 bases between them. Germline V gene lookup returns CDR1 DFQATT and CDR2 SNEGSKA (reference sequence). This CDR3 is built from 13 residues. This CDR3 is CSARDGTRAGYTF. The CDR3 nucleotides are TGCAGTGCTAGAGATGGGACCAGGGCTGGCTACACCTTC.

This clonotype was seen repeatedly, ten times or more. The V gene is TRBV6-1, the J gene TRBJ1-1, with 10 bases matching TRBD1. The CDR3 runs to 14 residues. Germline lookup yields CDR1 MNHNS and CDR2 SASEGT. Unmatched junction bases numbered 2, after V lost 6 bases and J lost 1 base. This CDR3 is CASSGQGENTEAFF. The CDR3 DNA reads as TGTGCCAGCAGCGGACAGGGGGAGAACACTGAAGCTTTCTTT.

This clonotype appeared many times. The rearrangement uses TRBV7-9 and TRBJ2-5, with D uncertain. The length of the CDR3 is 13 residues. Trimming took 6 bases from V and 5 from J, leaving 13 bases between them. The V gene's germline CDR1 is SEHNR and CDR2 FQNEAQ (reference sequence). The DNA for the CDR3 is TGTGCCAGCAGTTTGCTTGGGCGGGAGACCCAGTACTTC. The encoded protein is CASSLLGRETQYF.

This clonotype showed up just a few times. V gene TRBV2 combines with J gene TRBJ1-6; possible D gene TRBD1, 6 bases. The germline gives CDR1 SNHLY, CDR2 FYNNEI. There are 16 residues in the CDR3. V was pared by 5 bases and J by 1 base, with 12 bases between. The CDR3 protein is CASSSGGASYNSPLHF. CDR3 in DNA: TGTGCCAGCAGTTCGGGGGGGGCTTCCTATAATTCACCCCTCCACTTT. The variable domain in full, completed from reference TRBV2 and TRBJ1-6, reads EPEVTQTPSHQVTQMGQEVILRCVPISNHLYFYWYRQILGQKVEFLVSFYNNEISEKSEIFDDQFSVERPDGSNFTLKIRSTKLEDSAMYFCASSSGGASYNSPLHFGNGTRLTVT.

A few counts support this clonotype. The CDR3, as DNA: TGCGCCAGCTCCCCCTCCCCAACGGAGACCCAGTACTTC. It translates to CASSPSPTETQYF. V gene TRBV5-1 combines with J gene TRBJ2-5; D remains ambiguous. Trimming pared 7 bases from V and 5 bases from J, leaving 15 bases between. The germline V gene has CDR1 SGHRS and CDR2 YFSETQ. The CDR3 loop spans 13 amino acids.

Ten or more counts support this clonotype. The CDR3 sequence: CASSHGLLAGGITDTQYF. CDR3 DNA: TGTGCCAGCAGCCATGGACTCCTAGCGGGGGGCATCACAGATACGCAGTATTTT. This chain links TRBV3-1 with TRBJ2-3; 11 nucleotides agree with TRBD2. Germline V gene data show CDR1 as LGHDT and CDR2 as YNNKEL (reference sequence). The CDR3 extends over 18 amino acids. V trimming: 3 bases; J trimming: 2 bases; junction bases outside the gene matches: 10.

This sequence joins TRBV9 and TRBJ2-5; unclear D gene. Germline CDR1 and CDR2: SGDLS and YYNGEE. V lost 7 bases and J lost 4, with 11 bases in between. The CDR3 spans 12 residues. CDR3 residues: CASGSSGETQYF. CDR3 nucleotides: TGTGCCAGCGGTAGTAGTGGAGAGACCCAGTACTTC.

The chain is built from TRBV6-4 and TRBJ1-5; no reliable D call. Germline-derived CDR1 and CDR2 are MRHNA and SNTAGT. The V end was cut by 1 base, the J end by 6 bases, with 7 bases between. The CDR3 covers 13 residues. The CDR3 sequence is CASSDWAGQPQHF. DNA for the CDR3: TGTGCCAGCAGTGACTGGGCGGGTCAGCCCCAGCATTTT.

This clonotype came up a few times. CDR3 sequence (DNA): TGTGCCAGCAGCCAAGACATTGGAGGGGAGGACGAGCAGTACTTC. Protein sequence: CASSQDIGGEDEQYF. The chain is built from TRBV14 and TRBJ2-7, with TRBD2 as a possible D gene (6 bases). This CDR3 is built from 15 residues. Germline V lookup: CDR1 SGHDN, CDR2 FVKESK. Trimming stripped 0 bases from V and 5 bases from J, with 14 bases between.

The chain recombines TRBV3-1 with TRBJ2-5; 10 bases agree with TRBD2. CDR3 length: 17 residues. The V gene end was trimmed by 4 bases and the J gene end by 4 bases; junction bases not matched to a gene: 12. Germline loops: CDR1 LGHDT, CDR2 YNNKEL (reference sequence). This CDR3 reads CASSPRTSGFIGETQYF. The CDR3, as DNA: TGTGCCAGCAGCCCTCGGACTAGCGGTTTCATCGGAGAGACCCAGTACTTC.

The chain recombines TRBV5-1 with TRBJ2-3; 9 bases agree with TRBD2. Looked up from germline, CDR1 is SGHRS and CDR2 is YFSETQ. This CDR3 region has 16 residues. J lost 2 bases, V lost 0 bases, and 4 bases had no gene match. The CDR3: CASSLGLAEFTDTQYF. The CDR3 DNA reads TGCGCCAGCAGCTTGGGACTAGCGGAGTTCACAGATACGCAGTATTTT.

The sample holds a few counts of this clonotype. V gene TRBV6-6 combines with J gene TRBJ2-2; 8 bases fit TRBD2. Germline loops: CDR1 MNHNY, CDR2 SVGAGI (reference sequence). This CDR3 region has 16 residues. The trim removed 2 bases at V and 3 bases at J, leaving 5 bases unmatched. CDR3 DNA sequence: TGTGCCAGCAGTTACACCCCTAGCGGGCACACCGGGGAGCTGTTTTTT. Its protein is CASSYTPSGHTGELFF.

This clonotype was picked up a small number of times. The chain recombines TRBV2 with TRBJ2-2; the D gene is possibly TRBD2 (8 bases). CDR1 and CDR2 from the germline V gene are SNHLY and FYNNEI. This CDR3 region has 15 residues. With 6 bases removed from V and 17 bases from J, the gap between germline ends came to 28 bases. The CDR3 here is CASRKDRPGSGERFF. The CDR3 DNA reads TGTGCCAGCAGGAAGGACAGGCCCGGTAGCGGGGAGCGTTTTTTT.

The J gene is TRBJ1-6, the V gene TRBV20-1; perhaps TRBD1 as D (5 bases). Looked up from germline, CDR1 is DFQATT and CDR2 is SNEGSKA (reference sequence). Trimming removed 1 base at V and 9 bases at J, with 16 bases between. The CDR3 has 15 amino acids. CDR3 in DNA: TGCAGTGCTAGAGTGACGGGCCAGGGCGTTTCACCCCTCCACTTT. Its protein product is CSARVTGQGVSPLHF.

This clonotype was counted ten times or more. The chain couples TRBV5-1 to TRBJ1-6, with D hard to call. Trimming removed 1 base at V and 7 bases at J, with 9 bases between. The CDR3 length is 14 residues. The germline V gene has CDR1 SGHRS and CDR2 YFSETQ. CDR3 sequence reads: CASSLLQINSPLHF. The CDR3 coding sequence is TGCGCCAGCAGCTTGTTGCAGATCAATTCACCCCTCCACTTT.

This clonotype was seen only once. At one end, the junction sequence differs from germline, possibly due to a read error. The rearrangement links TRBV9 to TRBJ1-1; no definite D call. Germline V gene sequence: CDR1 SGDLS, CDR2 YYNGEE. This CDR3 comprises 13 residues. Here the CDR3 reads CAGSVLSNTEAFF. The CDR3 DNA reads as TGTGCCGGCAGCGTATTAAGCAACACTGAAGCTTTCTTT.

This chain uses TRBV15 with TRBJ2-7; 8 positions match TRBD2. This CDR3 comprises 15 residues. CDR1 and CDR2 from the germline V gene are LNHNV and YYDKDF (reference sequence). V shed 4 bases and J 3 bases; nucleotides not matched to a gene: 8. This CDR3 reads CATSTGRGDYYEQYF. Written as DNA, the CDR3 is TGTGCCACCAGCACCGGGCGGGGGGACTACTACGAGCAGTACTTC.

Comment on this clonotype: It may be a read error: a sequence one base away is much more abundant. The genes are TRBV27 and TRBJ2-7; D not certain. CDR3 length: 13 amino acids. Germline loops: CDR1 MNHEY, CDR2 SMNVEV (reference sequence). Trimming took 6 bases from V and 6 from J, leaving 15 bases between them. The CDR3 DNA is TGTGCCAGCAGCCCCGCAGAGTCCCTCGAGCAGTACTTC. This translates into CASSPAESLEQYF.

The V call is TRBV7-6, the J call TRBJ2-3; 8 bases map to TRBD1. Germline V gene lookup returns CDR1 SGHVS and CDR2 FNYEAQ. This CDR3 contains 19 residues. V lost 1 base and J lost 5; bases outside the gene matches: 17. CDR3 in amino acids: CASSLVPAGQGAVEDTQYF. CDR3 DNA sequence: TGTGCCAGCAGCTTAGTTCCCGCCGGGCAGGGGGCTGTGGAAGATACGCAGTATTTT.

This clonotype has ten or more counts. The rearrangement links TRBV11-2 to TRBJ2-3; D may be TRBD2 (6 bases). Germline V lookup: CDR1 SGHAT, CDR2 FQNNGV. The germline V and J ends were trimmed by 2 bases and 4 bases, with 16 bases remaining between them. The CDR3 covers 16 residues. DNA for the CDR3: TGTGCCAGCAGCTTACTTCCGGGACTCGAGGCAGATACGCAGTATTTT. Translated: CASSLLPGLEADTQYF.

This clonotype was detected only a few times. The chain links TRBV6-1 to TRBJ1-5; D may be TRBD1 (5 bases). V lost 8 bases and J lost 4, with 12 bases in between. This CDR3 region has 13 residues. Germline V CDR1 and CDR2: MNHNS, SASEGT. CDR3 loop: CASRLWGNQPQHF. The CDR3 DNA reads TGTGCCAGCCGCCTATGGGGGAATCAGCCCCAGCATTTT.

This clonotype came up many times. This chain joins TRBV6-1 and TRBJ2-7; 8 bases align to TRBD2. This CDR3 region has 15 residues. CDR1 and CDR2 (germline): MNHNS, SASEGT. V gave up 7 bases and J gave up 2 bases; unmatched junction bases: 10. CDR3 residues: CASNREGPGTYEQYF. The CDR3 DNA reads as TGTGCCAGCAACCGGGAGGGTCCTGGGACCTACGAGCAGTACTTC.

At least ten counts were recorded for this clonotype. This chain uses TRBV5-1 with TRBJ1-2; D gene ambiguous. Germline lookup yields CDR1 SGHRS and CDR2 YFSETQ. This CDR3 contains 13 residues. Deletions cut 0 bases from V and 6 bases from J, with 9 bases between. The CDR3 DNA reads as TGCGCCAGCAGCTTGGGGGGTGAGAATGGCTACACCTTC. This gives the protein CASSLGGENGYTF.

This clonotype was recorded a few times. This chain uses TRBV2 with TRBJ1-1; maybe TRBD1 (5 bases). In germline, CDR1 is SNHLY, CDR2 FYNNEI. V lost 6 bases and J lost 1, with 12 bases in between. This CDR3 has 14 residues. This CDR3 is CASRGLRGNTEAFF. CDR3 sequence (DNA): TGTGCCAGCAGGGGACTTCGAGGGAACACTGAAGCTTTCTTT.

J is TRBJ2-2 and V is TRBV20-1; 7 bases are shared with TRBD1. J lost 2 bases, V lost 2 bases, and 5 bases had no gene match. This CDR3 contains 15 residues. Per germline, CDR1 DFQATT and CDR2 SNEGSKA (reference sequence). CDR3 region: CSARMGQQNTGELFF. The DNA for the CDR3 is TGCAGTGCTAGAATGGGACAGCAAAACACCGGGGAGCTGTTTTTT.

The chain is built from TRBV5-4 and TRBJ1-2, with TRBD1 as a possible D gene (6 bases). The CDR3 loop spans 14 amino acids. V lost 4 bases and J 2 bases, leaving 12 bases between the germline ends. CDR1 is SGHNT and CDR2 is YYREEE in the germline V gene (reference sequence). The CDR3 DNA is TGTGCCAGCAGCATAGGACAGCTGAACTATGGCTACACCTTC. Protein sequence: CASSIGQLNYGYTF.

This clonotype has more than one count but fewer than ten. This chain uses TRBV12-3 or TRBV12-4 with TRBJ2-7; no reliable D call. The CDR3 runs to 12 residues. The germline V and J ends were trimmed by 5 bases and 0 bases, with 5 bases remaining between them. The CDR3 DNA reads as TGTGCCAGCAGTCACCGCTCCTACGAGCAGTACTTC. It encodes CASSHRSYEQYF.

The sample holds many counts of this clonotype. The chain couples TRBV3-1 to TRBJ1-1; D perhaps matches TRBD1 (6 bases). CDR1 is LGHDT and CDR2 is YNNKEL in the germline V gene (reference sequence). Trimming removed 0 bases at V and 5 bases at J, with 13 bases between. CDR3 length: 15 residues. The CDR3 DNA is TGTGCCAGCAGCCAAGAGTACAGGGTGGTAACTGAAGCTTTCTTT. It codes for CASSQEYRVVTEAFF.

This clonotype was seen ten or more times. The rearrangement uses TRBV30 and TRBJ1-2, with D maybe TRBD1 (6 bases). Deletions cut 5 bases from V and 5 bases from J, with 12 bases between. The germline V gene encodes CDR1 GTSNPN and CDR2 SVGIG (reference sequence). There are 12 residues in the CDR3. The CDR3 sequence is CAWRTALYGYTF. DNA of the CDR3: TGTGCCTGGCGGACAGCGTTATATGGCTACACCTTC.

The sample holds one count of this clonotype. The rearrangement links TRBV18 to TRBJ2-3; 10 bases agree with TRBD2. The germline V gene has CDR1 KGHSH and CDR2 LQKENI. This CDR3 has 15 amino acids. V shed 4 bases and J 6 bases; nucleotides not matched to a gene: 7. In nucleotides, the CDR3 is TGTGCCAGCTCACGCCAGCGGGGGGGCCGGGATACGCAGTATTTT. The encoded protein is CASSRQRGGRDTQYF. The full variable domain, with the rest looked up from reference TRBV18 and TRBJ2-3, is NAGVMQNPRHLVRRRGQEARLRCSPMKGHSHVYWYRQLPEEGLKFMVYLQKENIIDESGMPKERFSAEFPKEGPSILRIQQVVRGDSAAYFCASSRQRGGRDTQYFGPGTRLTVL.

About this clonotype itself: One end of the junction fails to match germline, which may point to a read error. The chain recombines TRBV6-1 with TRBJ1-1; D is unclear. Germline V lookup: CDR1 MNHNS, CDR2 SASEGT. CDR3 length: 14 amino acids. Here the CDR3 DNA reads TGTGCCAGCAGCAAACTGGAGACGAACACTGAAGCTTCCTTT. Residues: CASSKLETNTEASF.